The present T cell receptor beta chain was sequenced within a study of T-cell reconstitution after alpha-beta-depleted transplantation in children. Trimming took 5 bases from V and 4 from J, leaving 10 bases between them. This CDR3 has 13 residues. CDR1 is SGHRS and CDR2 is YFSETQ in the germline V gene. This clonotype was seen at least ten times. A TCRbeta library incorporating unique molecular identifiers was prepared. Each CDR3 protein gets one entry after TCRdb re-called the PCR reads with MiXCR. The table lists about 540,000 distinct CDR3 sequences, about 17% of them singletons. This specimen consisted of PBMCs from the stem cell graft donor, obtained from the stem cell graft. The chain is built from TRBV5-1 and TRBJ2-1; D remains unclear. The clonotype was recovered from a human donor who donated a stem cell graft to a child with acute lymphoblastic leukemia. The CDR3 coding sequence is TGCGCCAGCAGGCCTTCCTCATACAATGAGCAGTTCTTC. This translates into CASRPSSYNEQFF.